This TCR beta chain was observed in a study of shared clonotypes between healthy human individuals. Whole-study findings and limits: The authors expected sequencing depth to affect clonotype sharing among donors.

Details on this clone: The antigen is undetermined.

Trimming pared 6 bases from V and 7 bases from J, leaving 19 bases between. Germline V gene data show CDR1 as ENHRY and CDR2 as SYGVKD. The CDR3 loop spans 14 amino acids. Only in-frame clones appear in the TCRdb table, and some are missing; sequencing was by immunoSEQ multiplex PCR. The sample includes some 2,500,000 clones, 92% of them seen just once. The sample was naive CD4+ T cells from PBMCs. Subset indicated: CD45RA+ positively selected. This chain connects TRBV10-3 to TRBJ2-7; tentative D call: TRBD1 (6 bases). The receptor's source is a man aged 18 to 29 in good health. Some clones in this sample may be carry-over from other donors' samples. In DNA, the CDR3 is TGTGCCATCAGACCCGGACGGGACCAGGGGGAGCAGTACTTC. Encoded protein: CAIRPGRDQGEQYF.